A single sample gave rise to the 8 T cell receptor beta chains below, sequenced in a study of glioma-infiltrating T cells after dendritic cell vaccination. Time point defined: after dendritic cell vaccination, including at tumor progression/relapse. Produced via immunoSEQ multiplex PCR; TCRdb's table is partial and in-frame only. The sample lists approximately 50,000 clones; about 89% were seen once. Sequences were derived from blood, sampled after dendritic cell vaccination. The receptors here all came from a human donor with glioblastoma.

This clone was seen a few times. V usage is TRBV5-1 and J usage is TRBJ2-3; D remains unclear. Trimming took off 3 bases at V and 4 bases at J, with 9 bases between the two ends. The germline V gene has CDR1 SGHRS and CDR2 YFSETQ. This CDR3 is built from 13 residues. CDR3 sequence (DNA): TGCGCCAGCAGCTGGTGGCAAGCAGATACGCAGTATTTT. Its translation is CASSWWQADTQYF.

For the CDR3, the DNA is TGTGCCTGGAGCGAGACAGGGGATCCCGGGGAGCTGTTTTTT. Its protein is CAWSETGDPGELFF. The chain links TRBV30 to TRBJ2-2, with 8 bases that match TRBD1. Germline CDR1 is GTSNPN and CDR2 is SVGIG (reference sequence). CDR3 length: 14 amino acids. Trimming took 3 bases from V and 6 from J; bases not matched to a gene: 6.

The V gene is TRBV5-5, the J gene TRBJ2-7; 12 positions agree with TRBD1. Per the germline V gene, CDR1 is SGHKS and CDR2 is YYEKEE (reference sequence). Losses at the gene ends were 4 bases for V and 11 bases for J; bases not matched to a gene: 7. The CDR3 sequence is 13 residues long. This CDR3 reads CASSVGTGGSEYF. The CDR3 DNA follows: TGTGCCAGCAGCGTCGGGACAGGGGGCTCGGAGTACTTC.

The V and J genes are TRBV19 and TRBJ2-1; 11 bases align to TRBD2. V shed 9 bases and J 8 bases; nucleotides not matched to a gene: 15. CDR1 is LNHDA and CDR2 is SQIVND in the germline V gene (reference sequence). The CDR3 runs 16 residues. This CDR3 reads CASRDWGLAVNDEQFF. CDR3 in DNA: TGTGCCAGCCGGGATTGGGGACTAGCGGTGAATGATGAGCAGTTCTTC.

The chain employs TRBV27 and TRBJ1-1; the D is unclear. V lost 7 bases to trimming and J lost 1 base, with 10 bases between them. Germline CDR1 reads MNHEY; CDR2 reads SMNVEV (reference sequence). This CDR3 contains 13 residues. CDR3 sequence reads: CASTLTRNTEAFF. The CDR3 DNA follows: TGTGCCAGCACTCTTACAAGGAACACTGAAGCTTTCTTT.

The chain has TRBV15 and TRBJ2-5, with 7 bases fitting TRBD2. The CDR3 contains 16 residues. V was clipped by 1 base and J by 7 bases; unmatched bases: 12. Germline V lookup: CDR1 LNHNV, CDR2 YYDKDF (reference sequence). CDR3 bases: TGTGCCACCAGCAGAGGGACTAGTAAAGCCTCGGGGACCCAGTACTTC. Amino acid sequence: CATSRGTSKASGTQYF.

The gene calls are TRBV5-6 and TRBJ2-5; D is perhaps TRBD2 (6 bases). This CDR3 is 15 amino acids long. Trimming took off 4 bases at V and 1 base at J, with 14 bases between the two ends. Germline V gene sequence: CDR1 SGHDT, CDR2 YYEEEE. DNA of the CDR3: TGTGCCAGCAGCCCGAGGATGCGGGGCCAAGAGACCCAGTACTTC. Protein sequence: CASSPRMRGQETQYF.

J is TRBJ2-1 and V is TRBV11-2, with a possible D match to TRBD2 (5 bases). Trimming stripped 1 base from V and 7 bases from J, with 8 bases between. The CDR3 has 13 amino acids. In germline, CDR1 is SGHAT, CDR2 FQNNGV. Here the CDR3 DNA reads TGTGCCAGCAGCTTAGCGGGATTGAATGAGCAGTTCTTC. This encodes CASSLAGLNEQFF.